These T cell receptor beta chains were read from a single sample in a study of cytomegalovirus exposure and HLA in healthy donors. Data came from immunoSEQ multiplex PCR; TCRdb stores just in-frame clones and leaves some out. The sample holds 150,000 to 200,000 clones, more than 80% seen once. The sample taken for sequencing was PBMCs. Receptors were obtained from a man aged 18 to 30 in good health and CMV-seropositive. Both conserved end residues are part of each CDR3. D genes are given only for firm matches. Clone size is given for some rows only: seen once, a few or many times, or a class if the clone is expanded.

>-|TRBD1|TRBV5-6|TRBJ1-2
TGTGCCAGCAGCTTCCGGGACAGGGACTATGGCTACACCTTC
CASSFRDRDYGYTF
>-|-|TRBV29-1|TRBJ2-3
TGCAGCGTTGAGCTTGGGTGGGTAGCGGCCTTAAGGGCAGATACGCAGTATTTT
CSVELGWVAALRADTQYF
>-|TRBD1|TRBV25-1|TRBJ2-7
TGTGCCAGCGGTCCGACAGGGGGCGCGTTATCCTACGAGCAGTACTTC
CASGPTGGALSYEQYF
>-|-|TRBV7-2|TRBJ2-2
TGTGCCAGCAGCTTAGATGGCCGATACACCGGGGAGCTGTTTTTT
CASSLDGRYTGELFF
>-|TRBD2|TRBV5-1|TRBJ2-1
TGCGCCAGCAGCTTGAGGACTAGCGGGGCCAATGAGCAGTTCTTC
CASSLRTSGANEQFF
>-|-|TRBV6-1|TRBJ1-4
TGTGCCAGCAGTGTACAGGGAAATGAAAAACTGTTTTTT
CASSVQGNEKLFF
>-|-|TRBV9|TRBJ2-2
TGTGCCAGCAGCGTAGGGGTAAGACGAGGCACCGGGGAGCTGTTTTTT
CASSVGVRRGTGELFF
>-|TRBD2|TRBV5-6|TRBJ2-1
TGTGCCAGCAGCCCGAGGCGGGGGGCCTCCTACAATGAGCAGTTCTTC
CASSPRRGASYNEQFF
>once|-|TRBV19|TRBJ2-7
TGTGCCAGTAGTAGAGGGGGTAACCCCTACGAGCAGTACTTC
CASSRGGNPYEQYF
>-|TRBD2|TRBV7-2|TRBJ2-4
TGTGCCAGCAGCTTAGCGTTAGGGACTAGGGACATTCAGTACTTC
CASSLALGTRDIQYF
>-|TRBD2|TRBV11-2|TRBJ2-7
TGTGCCAGCAGCTTAGTACCTAGCGGGACTTTCTACGAGCAGTACTTC
CASSLVPSGTFYEQYF
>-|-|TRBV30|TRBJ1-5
TGTGCCTGGAGTGCCCCGGACAGATTTAATCAGCCCCAGCATTTT
CAWSAPDRFNQPQHF
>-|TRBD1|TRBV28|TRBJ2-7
TGTGCCAGTTCTAGGAGGGACAGGGCCTACGAGCAGTACTTC
CASSRRDRAYEQYF
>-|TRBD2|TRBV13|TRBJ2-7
TGTGCCAGCAGCCCAGGACTAGCTCTGACCTACGAGCAGTACTTC
CASSPGLALTYEQYF
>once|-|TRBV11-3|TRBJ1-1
TGTGCCAGCAGCGCCGGGACATCGCTGGGCCTGAACACTGAAGCTTTCTTT
CASSAGTSLGLNTEAFF
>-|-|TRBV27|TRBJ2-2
TGTGCCAGCAGTTTACTTAGATCATTCACCGGGGAGCTGTTTTTT
CASSLLRSFTGELFF
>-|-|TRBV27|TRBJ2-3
TGTGCCAGCAGTTTATCCAGGGGTACGCAGTATTTT
CASSLSRGTQYF
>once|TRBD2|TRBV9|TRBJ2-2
TGTGCCAGCACCCCTAGCGGGAGGGTGAACACCGGGGAGCTGTTTTTT
CASTPSGRVNTGELFF
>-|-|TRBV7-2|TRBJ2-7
TGTGCCAGCAGCTCAAACAGGGTCGGCTACGAGCAGTACTTC
CASSSNRVGYEQYF
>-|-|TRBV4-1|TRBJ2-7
TGCGCCAGCAGCCAGAGGGAGGTTTTGTACGAGCAGTACTTC
CASSQREVLYEQYF
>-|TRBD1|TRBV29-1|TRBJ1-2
TGCAGCGTTGAACGCGGTCAGGGGGCGGGCTACACCTTC
CSVERGQGAGYTF
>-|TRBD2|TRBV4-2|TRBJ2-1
TGTGCCAGCAGCCAAGGCCCCGGGACTAGCTTCGTCAATGAGCAGTTCTTC
CASSQGPGTSFVNEQFF
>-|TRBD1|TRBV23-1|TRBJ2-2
TGCGCCAGCAGTCGGGGCCGGGACAGGGGCACCGGGGAGCTGTTTTTT
CASSRGRDRGTGELFF
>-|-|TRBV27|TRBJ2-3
TGTGCCAGCAGTTCCGGGGATGCAGATACGCAGTATTTT
CASSSGDADTQYF
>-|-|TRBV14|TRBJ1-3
TGTGCCAGCAGCTCAATAGGGGGAATCGCTGGAAACACCATATATTTT
CASSSIGGIAGNTIYF
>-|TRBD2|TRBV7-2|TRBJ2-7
TGTGCCAGCAGCCCCGGATCAGCGGGAGCGTACGAGCAGTACTTC
CASSPGSAGAYEQYF
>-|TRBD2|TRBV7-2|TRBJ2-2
TGTGCCAGCAGCTCCCGTGGTAGCGGGAGGACCGGGGAGCTGTTTTTT
CASSSRGSGRTGELFF
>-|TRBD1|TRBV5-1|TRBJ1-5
TGCGCCAGCAGCTCCGGACAGGGGGGGAGGAATCAGCCCCAGCATTTT
CASSSGQGGRNQPQHF
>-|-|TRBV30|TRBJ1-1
TGTGCCTGGAGTGTACAGGCAGGCTGGGTACACACTGAAGCTTTCTTT
CAWSVQAGWVHTEAFF
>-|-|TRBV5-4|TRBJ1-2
TGTGCCAGCAGCTTGTTGTCGCAGCGCTATGGCTACACCTTC
CASSLLSQRYGYTF
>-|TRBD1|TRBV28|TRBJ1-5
TGTGCCAGCAGTCCCGGGACAGTCAATCAGCCCCAGCATTTT
CASSPGTVNQPQHF
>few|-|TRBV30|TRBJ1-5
TGTGCCTGGAGTGTATCGTCCGTACAGCCCCAGCATTTT
CAWSVSSVQPQHF
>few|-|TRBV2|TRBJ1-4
TGTGCCAGCAGGGACTCTACAACTAATGAAAAACTGTTTTTT
CASRDSTTNEKLFF
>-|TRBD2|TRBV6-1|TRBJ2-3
TGTGCCAGCAACCGCGGGAGCAGGGATACGCAGTATTTT
CASNRGSRDTQYF
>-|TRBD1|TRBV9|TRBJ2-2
TGTGCCAGCAGCGGGGACAGGGCGAACACCGGGGAGCTGTTTTTT
CASSGDRANTGELFF
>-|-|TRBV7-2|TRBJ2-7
TGTGCCAGCAGCTCCTACCGACAGGATAACTACGAGCAGTACTTC
CASSSYRQDNYEQYF